This T cell receptor (beta chain) was obtained from a study of shared clonotypes between healthy human individuals. Germline assignment: CDR1 DFQATT and CDR2 SNEGSKA (reference sequence). The CDR3 totals 11 residues. Trimming left V 1 base short and J 2 bases short, with 2 bases between. In regard to this clone: Its matching antigen is unknown. The same CDR3 can be traced to other DNA sequences in this sample.

The protocol was immunoSEQ multiplex PCR, while the TCRdb copy is restricted to in-frame clones and leaves out a portion. The table shows some 2.1 million clones, with about 95% occurring only once. Findings and caveats of the study: Generally, naive subsets came out with larger estimated richness than memory subsets. It was observed that roughly 5.1% of naive CD4 clonotypes were shared across a handful of donors.

J is TRBJ1-1 and V is TRBV20-1, with D hard to call. The receptor was derived from a young man in good health. The sample was naive CD4+ T cells sorted from blood. The subset here: CD45RA+ positively selected. CDR3 sequence (DNA): TGCAGTGCTAGAGCCAACACTGAAGCTTTCTTT. Translation gives CSARANTEAFF.